This T cell receptor (beta chain) came from a study of beta chain features in type 1 diabetes. Study-wide points: Shorter TCRB CDR3s, moderately but significantly so, marked every one of the four CD4+ subsets in Type 1 diabetes patients. The question of HLA type influencing TCRB rearrangement was one that remained unresolved here.

Cell sorting via CD45RO/CCR7/CD25/CD127/CD95/CD27 was performed to obtain CD4+ naive, central memory, regulatory and stem cell-like memory cells. Purity exceeded 95% in all sorted populations. Of note for this clone: As yet, its antigen is unknown.

The whole isolated RNA underwent reverse transcription, so sequencing captured expressed TCRB transcripts. TCRdb keeps only in-frame clones here, not all; method: immunoSEQ multiplex PCR. The sample has 600,000 to 700,000 clones, 9.5% to 15% seen once. The clonotype comes from a man aged 25-45 years with type 1 diabetes. Input material: naive CD4+ T cells from blood.

CDR3 residues: CASSGGDRGPPGPLHF. The CDR3, as DNA: TGTGCCAGCAGTGGGGGGGACAGGGGGCCACCGGGGCCCCTCCACTTT. The chain links TRBV2 to TRBJ1-6; 12 nucleotides match TRBD1. Germline assignment: CDR1 SNHLY and CDR2 FYNNEI. The CDR3 spans 16 residues. V lost 4 bases and J lost 13; bases outside the gene matches: 11.